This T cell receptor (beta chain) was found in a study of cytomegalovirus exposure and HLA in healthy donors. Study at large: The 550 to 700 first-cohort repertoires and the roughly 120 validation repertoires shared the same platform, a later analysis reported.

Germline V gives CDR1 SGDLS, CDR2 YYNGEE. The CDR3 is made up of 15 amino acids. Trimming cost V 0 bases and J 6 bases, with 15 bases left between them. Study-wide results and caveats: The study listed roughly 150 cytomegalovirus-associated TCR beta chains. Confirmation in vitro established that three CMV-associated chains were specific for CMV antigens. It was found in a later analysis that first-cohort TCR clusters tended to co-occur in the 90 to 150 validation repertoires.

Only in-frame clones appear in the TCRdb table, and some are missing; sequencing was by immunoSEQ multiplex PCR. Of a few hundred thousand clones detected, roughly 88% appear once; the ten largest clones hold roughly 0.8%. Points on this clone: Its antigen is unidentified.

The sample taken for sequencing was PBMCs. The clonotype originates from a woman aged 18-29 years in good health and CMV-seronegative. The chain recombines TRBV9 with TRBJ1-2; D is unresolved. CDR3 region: CASSVVPTNYDGYTF. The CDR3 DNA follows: TGTGCCAGCAGCGTAGTTCCAACTAACTATGATGGCTACACCTTC.